Listed below are T cell receptor beta chains from one sample, sequenced in a study of shared clonotypes between healthy human individuals. Sequencing used immunoSEQ multiplex PCR; TCRdb keeps in-frame clones, though not all of them. Of about 2.4 million clones in the sample, approximately 92% are singletons; the top ten hold under 0.15%. The sequenced material came from naive CD4+ T cells sorted from blood. Receptors were obtained from a man between 18 and 29 years old in good health. Both conserved end residues are part of each CDR3. A D gene is named only where the DNA matches it firmly. Size values are once, few and many counts, or a class for expanded clones, and some rows have none.

D | J | V | size | length | DNA | CDR3
. | TRBJ2-7 | TRBV7-2 | . | 13 | TGTGCCAGCGCCCTTTCGGAGTCCTACGAGCAGTACTTC | CASALSESYEQYF
TRBD1 | TRBJ1-5 | TRBV27 | . | 15 | TGTGCCAGCAGGGGACAGGGGGCTAGCAATCAGCCCCAGCATTTT | CASRGQGASNQPQHF
. | TRBJ2-3 | TRBV2 | . | 19 | TGTGCCAGCAGACCCCCTCAGGGGGGAACGGAGATAAGTCCAGATACGCAGTATTTT | CASRPPQGGTEISPDTQYF
. | TRBJ2-2 | TRBV5-4 | . | 17 | TGTGCCAGCAGCCAAATACCCCACAGGGGGGGGACCGGGGAGCTGTTTTTT | CASSQIPHRGGTGELFF
TRBD2 | TRBJ2-5 | TRBV19 | . | 15 | TGTGCCAGTAGTATTGGTAGCGGGAACCAAGAGACCCAGTACTTC | CASSIGSGNQETQYF
TRBD1 | TRBJ1-4 | TRBV7-9 | once | 14 | TGTGCCAGCAGCTTTCAGGGGGCGAATGAAAAACTGTTTTTT | CASSFQGANEKLFF
TRBD2 | TRBJ2-7 | TRBV9 | . | 15 | TGTGCCAGCAGCCCCTTGGCTAGCGGGACGGGTGAGCAGTACTTC | CASSPLASGTGEQYF
. | TRBJ2-3 | TRBV18 | . | 16 | TGTGCCAGCTCGGGCCAGGGGGGCCCTTCCACAGATACGCAGTATTTT | CASSGQGGPSTDTQYF
. | TRBJ2-7 | TRBV6-1 | . | 14 | TGTGCCAGCAGGGGGGGGCTCTTACCCCTCGAGCAGTACTTC | CASRGGLLPLEQYF
TRBD1 | TRBJ2-7 | TRBV28 | . | 15 | TGTGCCAGCAGTTTCCGGGACAGGGGAGGCTACGAGCAGTACTTC | CASSFRDRGGYEQYF
TRBD2 | TRBJ2-5 | TRBV4-1 | . | 17 | TGCGCCAGCAGCCAAGGGACTAGCGGGGGAGTCCAAGAGACCCAGTACTTC | CASSQGTSGGVQETQYF
. | TRBJ2-4 | TRBV19 | once | 18 | TGTGCCAATAGTATAGATCCCCCTTCGGCTGGGTGGGGTAACATTCAGTACTTC | CANSIDPPSAGWGNIQYF
. | TRBJ2-5 | TRBV7-9 | . | 16 | TGTGCCAGCAGCTTAGACCTGGGAAAGGGGCAAGAGACCCAGTACTTC | CASSLDLGKGQETQYF
TRBD1 | TRBJ1-3 | TRBV30 | . | 17 | TGTGCCTGGACTTCAGGGGGCAGGGGGCTCTCTGGAAACACCATATATTTT | CAWTSGGRGLSGNTIYF
. | TRBJ1-5 | TRBV28 | few | 12 | TGTGCCAGCAGGACAGCAAATCAGCCCCAGCATTTT | CASRTANQPQHF
. | TRBJ2-3 | TRBV4-3 | . | 16 | TGCGCCAGCAGCCAAGAACCAGGGTACGGCACAGATACGCAGTATTTT | CASSQEPGYGTDTQYF
. | TRBJ1-5 | TRBV5-1 | . | 15 | TGCGCCAGCAGCTTGGGATGGGGGGGCAATCAGCCCCAGCATTTT | CASSLGWGGNQPQHF
. | TRBJ2-2 | TRBV19 | . | 12 | TGTGCCAGTAGTATTTTTTCCGGGGAGCTGTTTTTT | CASSIFSGELFF
. | TRBJ1-3 | TRBV30 | . | 16 | TGTGCCTGGAGCCAGGCGGGGGCCCGATCTGGAAACACCATATATTTT | CAWSQAGARSGNTIYF
TRBD1 | TRBJ2-2 | TRBV6-1 | . | 14 | TGTGCCAGCACTAACAGGGGGAACACCGGGGAGCTGTTTTTT | CASTNRGNTGELFF
. | TRBJ2-2 | TRBV18 | . | 15 | TGTGCCAGCTCACCGTTCGGGAGCGGGTCCCGGGAGCTGTTTTTT | CASSPFGSGSRELFF
. | TRBJ2-7 | TRBV13 | . | 11 | TGTGCCAGCAGCTCCCTCTACGAGCAGTACTTC | CASSSLYEQYF
. | TRBJ1-1 | TRBV7-7 | . | 13 | TGTGCTAGCAGCTTGGAGATGAACACTGAAGCTTTCTTT | CASSLEMNTEAFF
. | TRBJ2-7 | TRBV28 | . | 15 | TGTGCCAGCACAGGGACCCGATACCACCACTACGAGCAGTACTTC | CASTGTRYHHYEQYF
. | TRBJ2-7 | TRBV9 | . | 14 | TGTGCCAGCAGCCCCGCCCTGATCACCTACGAGCAGTACTTC | CASSPALITYEQYF
. | TRBJ2-6 | TRBV9 | . | 14 | TGTGCCAGCAGCATGAACCCTGGGGCCAACGTCCTGACTTTC | CASSMNPGANVLTF
. | TRBJ1-5 | TRBV18 | . | 16 | TGTGCCAGCTCACCAGTAGGGTTGGGGAGCAATCAGCCCCAGCATTTT | CASSPVGLGSNQPQHF
. | TRBJ1-1 | TRBV25-1 | . | 14 | TGTGCCAGCAGGGCCTACGGGATCCCCATAGAAGCTTTCTTT | CASRAYGIPIEAFF
TRBD2 | TRBJ2-3 | TRBV5-1 | . | 16 | TGCGCCAGCAGCTTGCCCCGGGACGGGGGGACAGATACGCAGTATTTT | CASSLPRDGGTDTQYF
. | TRBJ1-4 | TRBV18 | . | 14 | TGTGCCAGCTCACCACCCCCTTCTAATGAAAAACTGTTTTTT | CASSPPPSNEKLFF
. | TRBJ1-1 | TRBV30 | . | 14 | TGTGCCTGGAGTGTCGACGGGGAAAGGATTGAAGCTTTCTTT | CAWSVDGERIEAFF
. | TRBJ1-2 | TRBV6-5 | . | 14 | TGTGCCAGCAGTCCGCGGCCTCAGAACTATGGCTACACCTTC | CASSPRPQNYGYTF
TRBD1 | TRBJ2-2 | TRBV5-1 | once | 16 | TGCGCCAGCAGCCTGGGAAGGGGGCTTACCACCGGGGAGCTGTTTTTT | CASSLGRGLTTGELFF
. | TRBJ2-5 | TRBV6-1 | . | 16 | TGTGCCAGCAGTGAACCCGTAGGCTGGCTCCAAGAGACCCAGTACTTC | CASSEPVGWLQETQYF
. | TRBJ2-1 | TRBV7-9 | once | 16 | TGTGCCAGCAGCCCACGGGTAGTAGGCTCCTACAATGAGCAGTTCTTC | CASSPRVVGSYNEQFF
. | TRBJ1-2 | TRBV6-1 | . | 13 | TGTGCCAGCAGTATTGAGCGGGGATATGGCTACACCTTC | CASSIERGYGYTF
. | TRBJ2-4 | TRBV19 | . | 13 | TGTGCCAGTAGTATATACGGGGGAAACATTCAGTACTTC | CASSIYGGNIQYF
. | TRBJ1-4 | TRBV18 | . | 14 | TGTGCCAGCTCACCAAACGGACAAGGTGAAAAACTGTTTTTT | CASSPNGQGEKLFF
. | TRBJ1-2 | TRBV20-1 | once | 8 | TGCAGTGCTATTGGCTACACCTTC | CSAIGYTF
TRBD1 | TRBJ1-4 | TRBV18 | . | 14 | TGTGCCAGCTCACCGGGACAGCGCAATGAAAAACTGTTTTTT | CASSPGQRNEKLFF
. | TRBJ1-5 | TRBV5-1 | few | 13 | TGCGCCAGCAGCCCGGACAGCAATCAGCCCCAGCATTTT | CASSPDSNQPQHF
TRBD1 | TRBJ2-3 | TRBV10-1 | . | 13 | TGCGCCAGCAGTGCGGCAGGGGGCAATACGCAGTATTTT | CASSAAGGNTQYF
. | TRBJ2-5 | TRBV12-5 | . | 11 | TGTGCTAGTGGTCAGAGGGAGACCCAGTACTTC | CASGQRETQYF
. | TRBJ1-2 | TRBV5-5 | . | 15 | TGTGCCAGCAGCTTGGATTGGTCCCTAAACTATGGCTACACCTTC | CASSLDWSLNYGYTF
. | TRBJ2-7 | TRBV6-6 | once | 12 | TGTGCCAGCAGTTACGCCCTCAACGAGCAGTACTTC | CASSYALNEQYF
. | TRBJ1-1 | TRBV18 | . | 16 | TGTGCCAGCTCACCTACTGCGCAACCCAGGGTTTCTGAAGCTTTCTTT | CASSPTAQPRVSEAFF
. | TRBJ1-6 | TRBV28 | . | 15 | TGTGCCAGCAGCTCGGGGGCCAGGGACTATTCACCCCTCCACTTT | CASSSGARDYSPLHF
. | TRBJ1-6 | TRBV4-2 | . | 18 | TGTGCCAGCAGCCAAGATCTGTCCAGGACCTCCTATAATTCACCCCTCCACTTT | CASSQDLSRTSYNSPLHF
TRBD1 | TRBJ1-2 | TRBV6-1 | . | 13 | TGTGCCAGCAGAAGACAGGGGGTGAGCGGCTACACCTTC | CASRRQGVSGYTF
. | TRBJ1-2 | TRBV4-1 | few | 14 | TGCGCCAGCAGCCAAGTTCCGGGGGCCTATGGCTACACCTTC | CASSQVPGAYGYTF
TRBD1 | TRBJ1-5 | TRBV30 | . | 18 | TGTGCCTGGAGTGCTGACAGGGGCCGGGCCTATAGCAATCAGCCCCAGCATTTT | CAWSADRGRAYSNQPQHF